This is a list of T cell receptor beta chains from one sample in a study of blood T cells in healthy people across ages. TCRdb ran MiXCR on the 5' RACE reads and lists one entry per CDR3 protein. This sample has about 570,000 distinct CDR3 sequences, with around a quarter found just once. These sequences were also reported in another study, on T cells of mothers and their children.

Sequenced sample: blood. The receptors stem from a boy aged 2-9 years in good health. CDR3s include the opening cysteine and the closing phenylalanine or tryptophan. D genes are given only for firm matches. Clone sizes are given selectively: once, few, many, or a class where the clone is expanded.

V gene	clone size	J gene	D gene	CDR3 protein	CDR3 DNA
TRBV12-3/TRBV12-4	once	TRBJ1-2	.	CASSIQGSYGYTF	TGTGCCAGCAGCATACAGGGTTCCTATGGCTACACCTTC
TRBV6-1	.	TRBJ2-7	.	CASSERGTAIYEQYF	TGTGCCAGCAGTGAACGGGGGACAGCCATTTACGAGCAGTACTTC
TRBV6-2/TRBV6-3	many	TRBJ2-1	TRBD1	CASSYGQAGDEQFF	TGTGCCAGCAGTTACGGACAGGCGGGCGATGAGCAGTTCTTC
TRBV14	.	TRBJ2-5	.	CASRLRGDGETQYF	TGTGCCAGCAGACTGCGAGGGGACGGAGAGACCCAGTACTTC
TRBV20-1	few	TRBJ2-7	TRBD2	CSARDWGTSSYEQYF	TGCAGTGCTAGAGATTGGGGGACTAGCAGCTACGAGCAGTACTTC
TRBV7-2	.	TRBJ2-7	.	CASSLAYLTYEQYF	TGTGCCAGCAGCTTAGCGTACCTAACATACGAGCAGTACTTC
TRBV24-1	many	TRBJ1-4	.	CATSVGGRLNEKLFF	TGTGCCACCAGTGTCGGGGGGCGTCTTAATGAAAAACTGTTTTTT
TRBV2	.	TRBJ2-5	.	CASRANRGLQETQYF	TGTGCCAGCAGGGCGAATCGGGGGCTCCAAGAGACCCAGTACTTC
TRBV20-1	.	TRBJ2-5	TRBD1	CSATDRGETQYF	TGCAGTGCCACGGACAGGGGAGAGACCCAGTACTTC
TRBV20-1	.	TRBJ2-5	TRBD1	CSARTGWEETQYF	TGCAGTGCTCGGACAGGGTGGGAAGAGACCCAGTACTTC
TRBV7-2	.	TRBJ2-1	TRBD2	CVSSPTSLQFF	TGTGTCAGCAGCCCGACTAGCTTGCAGTTCTTC
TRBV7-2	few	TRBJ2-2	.	CASSLIQGFFAGELFF	TGTGCCAGCAGTCTAATCCAGGGTTTTTTCGCCGGGGAGCTGTTTTTT
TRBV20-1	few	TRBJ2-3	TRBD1	CSARGGTGGGDTQYF	TGCAGTGCTAGAGGCGGGACAGGGGGTGGGGATACGCAGTATTTT
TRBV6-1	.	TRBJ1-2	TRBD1	CASRLTGESGYGHTF	TGTGCCAGCAGGCTGACAGGGGAATCGGGCTATGGCCACACCTTC
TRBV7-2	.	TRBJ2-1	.	CASSSPGYRYLGDQQFF	TGTGCCAGCAGCTCTCCCGGATACAGGTACCTCGGGGATCAGCAGTTCTTC
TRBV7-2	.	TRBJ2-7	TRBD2	CASSLASGRAYEQYF	TGTGCCAGCAGCTTAGCTAGCGGGCGCGCCTACGAGCAGTACTTC
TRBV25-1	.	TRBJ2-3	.	CASSEGGTSLTDTQYF	TGTGCCAGCAGTGAGGGGGGGACATCCCTCACAGATACGCAGTATTTT
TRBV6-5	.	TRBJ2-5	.	CASSGGGPQETQYF	TGTGCCAGCAGCGGGGGAGGCCCTCAAGAGACCCAGTACTTC
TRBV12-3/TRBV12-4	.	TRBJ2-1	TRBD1	CASNNVRDRGPDEQFF	TGTGCCAGCAACAACGTCCGGGACAGGGGTCCCGATGAGCAGTTCTTC
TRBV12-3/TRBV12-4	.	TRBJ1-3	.	CASKVIGNTIYF	TGTGCCAGCAAAGTCATTGGAAACACCATATATTTT